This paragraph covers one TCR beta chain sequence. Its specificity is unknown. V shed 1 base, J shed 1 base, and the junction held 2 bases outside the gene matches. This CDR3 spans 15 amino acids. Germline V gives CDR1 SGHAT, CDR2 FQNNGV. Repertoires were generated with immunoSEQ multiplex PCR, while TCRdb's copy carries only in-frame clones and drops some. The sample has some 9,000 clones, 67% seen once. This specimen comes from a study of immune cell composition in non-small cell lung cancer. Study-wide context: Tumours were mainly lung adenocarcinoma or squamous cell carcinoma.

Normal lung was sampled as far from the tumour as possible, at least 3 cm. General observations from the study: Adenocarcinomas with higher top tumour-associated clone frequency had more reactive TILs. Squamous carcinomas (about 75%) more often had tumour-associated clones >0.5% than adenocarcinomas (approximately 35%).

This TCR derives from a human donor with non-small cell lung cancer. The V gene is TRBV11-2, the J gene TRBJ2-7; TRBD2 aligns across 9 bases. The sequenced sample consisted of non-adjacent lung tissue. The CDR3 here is CASSLVAGGSYEQYF. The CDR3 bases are TGTGCCAGCAGCTTAGTGGCGGGGGGGTCCTACGAGCAGTACTTC.